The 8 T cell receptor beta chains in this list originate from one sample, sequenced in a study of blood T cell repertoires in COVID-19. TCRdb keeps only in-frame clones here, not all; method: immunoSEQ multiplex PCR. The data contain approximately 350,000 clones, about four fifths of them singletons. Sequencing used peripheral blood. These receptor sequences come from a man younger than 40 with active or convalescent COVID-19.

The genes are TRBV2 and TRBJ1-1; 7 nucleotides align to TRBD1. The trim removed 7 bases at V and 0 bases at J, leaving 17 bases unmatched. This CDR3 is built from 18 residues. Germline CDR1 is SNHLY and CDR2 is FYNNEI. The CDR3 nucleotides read TGTGCCAGCACCGGGGACAGCTCCGAGTCTAGATTGAACACTGAAGCTTTCTTT. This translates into CASTGDSSESRLNTEAFF.

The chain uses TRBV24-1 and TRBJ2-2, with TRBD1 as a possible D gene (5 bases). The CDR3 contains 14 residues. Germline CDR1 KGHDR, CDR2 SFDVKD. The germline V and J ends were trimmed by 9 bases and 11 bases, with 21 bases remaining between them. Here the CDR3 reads CATANHPDTGELFF. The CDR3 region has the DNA TGTGCCACCGCGAACCACCCGGATACAGGCGAGCTGTTTTTT.

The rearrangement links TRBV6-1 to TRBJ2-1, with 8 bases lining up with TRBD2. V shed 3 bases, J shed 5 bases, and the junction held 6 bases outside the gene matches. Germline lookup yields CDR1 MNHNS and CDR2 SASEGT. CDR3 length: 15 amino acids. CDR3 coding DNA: TGTGCCAGCAGTGAGAGACTAGCGCCCGACAATGAGCAGTTCTTC. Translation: CASSERLAPDNEQFF.

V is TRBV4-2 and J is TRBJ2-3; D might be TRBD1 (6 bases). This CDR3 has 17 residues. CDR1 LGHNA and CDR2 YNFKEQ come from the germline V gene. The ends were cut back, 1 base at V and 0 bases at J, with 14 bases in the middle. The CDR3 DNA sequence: TGTGCCAGCAGCCAAGGCTTAGGGGGAAGCAGCACAGATACGCAGTATTTT. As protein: CASSQGLGGSSTDTQYF.

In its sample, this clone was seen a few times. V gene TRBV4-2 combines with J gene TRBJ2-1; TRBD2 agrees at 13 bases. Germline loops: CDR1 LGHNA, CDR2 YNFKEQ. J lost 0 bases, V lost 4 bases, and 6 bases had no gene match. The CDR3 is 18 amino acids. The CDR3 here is CASSRGLAGRSSYNEQFF. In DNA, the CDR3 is TGTGCCAGCAGCCGGGGACTAGCGGGGCGAAGCTCCTACAATGAGCAGTTCTTC.

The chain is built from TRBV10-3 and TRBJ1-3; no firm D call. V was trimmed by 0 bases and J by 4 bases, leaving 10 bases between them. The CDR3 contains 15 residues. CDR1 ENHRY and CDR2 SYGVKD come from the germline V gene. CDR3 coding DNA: TGTGCCATCAGTGAGTCGGCGGAACTAGGAAACACCATATATTTT. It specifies CAISESAELGNTIYF.

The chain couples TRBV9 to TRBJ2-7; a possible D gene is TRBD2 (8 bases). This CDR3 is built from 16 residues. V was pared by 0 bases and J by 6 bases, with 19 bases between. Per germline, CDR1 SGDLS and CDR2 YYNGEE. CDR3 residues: CASSVEPGGTEIEQYF. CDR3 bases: TGTGCCAGCAGCGTAGAGCCGGGGGGGACAGAGATCGAGCAGTACTTC. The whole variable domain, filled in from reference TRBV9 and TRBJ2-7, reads DSGVTQTPKHLITATGQRVTLRCSPRSGDLSVYWYQQSLDQGLQFLIQYYNGEERAKGNILERFSAQQFPDLHSELNLSSLELGDSALYFCASSVEPGGTEIEQYFGPGTRLTVT.

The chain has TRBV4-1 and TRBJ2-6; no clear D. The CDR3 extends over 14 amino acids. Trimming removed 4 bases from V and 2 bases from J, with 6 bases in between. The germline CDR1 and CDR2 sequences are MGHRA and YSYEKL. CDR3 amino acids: CASSRLPGANVLTF. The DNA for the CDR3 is TGCGCCAGCAGCCGACTTCCTGGGGCCAACGTCCTGACTTTC.